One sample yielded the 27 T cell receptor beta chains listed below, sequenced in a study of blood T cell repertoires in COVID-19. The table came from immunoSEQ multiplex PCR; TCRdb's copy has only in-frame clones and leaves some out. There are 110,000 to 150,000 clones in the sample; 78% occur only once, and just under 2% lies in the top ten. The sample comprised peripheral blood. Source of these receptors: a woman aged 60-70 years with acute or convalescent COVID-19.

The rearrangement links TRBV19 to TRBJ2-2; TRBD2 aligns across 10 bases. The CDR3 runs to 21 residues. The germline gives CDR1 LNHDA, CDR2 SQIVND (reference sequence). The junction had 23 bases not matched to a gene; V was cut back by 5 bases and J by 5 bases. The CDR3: CASSGFRGASGSSRNTGELFF. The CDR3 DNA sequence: TGTGCCAGTAGTGGATTCAGGGGGGCTAGCGGGAGCTCCCGAAATACCGGGGAGCTGTTTTTT.

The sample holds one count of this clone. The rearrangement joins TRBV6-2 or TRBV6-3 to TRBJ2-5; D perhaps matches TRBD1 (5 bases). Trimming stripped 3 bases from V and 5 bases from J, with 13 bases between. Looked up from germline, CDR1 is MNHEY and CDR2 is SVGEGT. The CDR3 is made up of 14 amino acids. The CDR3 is CASSYIPGLETQYF. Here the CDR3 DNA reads TGTGCCAGCAGTTATATCCCAGGGTTGGAGACCCAGTACTTC.

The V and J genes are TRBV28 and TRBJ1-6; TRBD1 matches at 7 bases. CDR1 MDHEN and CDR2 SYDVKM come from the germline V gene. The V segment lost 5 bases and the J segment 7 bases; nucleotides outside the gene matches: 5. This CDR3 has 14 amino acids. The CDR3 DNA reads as TGTGCCAGCAGTGTCCCGGGACAGAATTCACCCCTCCACTTT. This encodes CASSVPGQNSPLHF.

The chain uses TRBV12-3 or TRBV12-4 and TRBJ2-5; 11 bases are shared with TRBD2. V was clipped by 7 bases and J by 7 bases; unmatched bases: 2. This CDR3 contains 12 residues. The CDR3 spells CASTGTSGTQYF. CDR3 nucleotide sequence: TGTGCCAGCACCGGGACTAGCGGGACCCAGTACTTC.

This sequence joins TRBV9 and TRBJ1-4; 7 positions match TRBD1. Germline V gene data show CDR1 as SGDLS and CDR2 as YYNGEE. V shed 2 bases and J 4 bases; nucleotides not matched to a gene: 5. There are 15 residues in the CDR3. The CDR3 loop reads CASSVRDRVNEKLFF. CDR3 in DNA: TGTGCCAGCAGCGTCCGGGACAGAGTTAATGAAAAACTGTTTTTT. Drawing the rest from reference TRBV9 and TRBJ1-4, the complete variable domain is DSGVTQTPKHLITATGQRVTLRCSPRSGDLSVYWYQQSLDQGLQFLIQYYNGEERAKGNILERFSAQQFPDLHSELNLSSLELGDSALYFCASSVRDRVNEKLFFGSGTQLSVL.

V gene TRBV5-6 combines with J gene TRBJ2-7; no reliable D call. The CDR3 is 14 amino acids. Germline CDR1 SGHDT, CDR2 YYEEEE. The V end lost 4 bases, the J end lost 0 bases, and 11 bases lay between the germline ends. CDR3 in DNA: TGTGCCAGCAGCCCCGGGTCCGGCTCCTACGAGCAGTACTTC. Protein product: CASSPGSGSYEQYF.

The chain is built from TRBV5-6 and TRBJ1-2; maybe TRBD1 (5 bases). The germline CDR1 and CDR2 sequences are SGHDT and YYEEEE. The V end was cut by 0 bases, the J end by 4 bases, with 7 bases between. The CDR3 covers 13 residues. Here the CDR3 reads CASSLGGVYGYTF. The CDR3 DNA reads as TGTGCCAGCAGCTTGGGGGGCGTCTATGGCTACACCTTC.

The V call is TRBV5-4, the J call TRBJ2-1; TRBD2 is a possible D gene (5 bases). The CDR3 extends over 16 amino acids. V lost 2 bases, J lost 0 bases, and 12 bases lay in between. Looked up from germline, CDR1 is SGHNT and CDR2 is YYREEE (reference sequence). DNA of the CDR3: TGTGCCAGCAGCTTAAGTGCGGGTAGCTCCTACAATGAGCAGTTCTTC. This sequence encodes CASSLSAGSSYNEQFF.

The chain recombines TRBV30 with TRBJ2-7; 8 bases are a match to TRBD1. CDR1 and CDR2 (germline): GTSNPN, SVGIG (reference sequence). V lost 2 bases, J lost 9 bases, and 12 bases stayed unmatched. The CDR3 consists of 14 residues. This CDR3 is CAWSWDRPSHGQYF. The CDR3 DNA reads TGTGCCTGGAGTTGGGACAGGCCTTCGCACGGGCAGTACTTC.

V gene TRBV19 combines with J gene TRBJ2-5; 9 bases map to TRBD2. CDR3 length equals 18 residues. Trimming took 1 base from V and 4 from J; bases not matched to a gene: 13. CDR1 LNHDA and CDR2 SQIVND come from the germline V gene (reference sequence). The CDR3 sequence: CASSIGIEIAGAGETQYF. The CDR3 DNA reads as TGTGCCAGTAGTATAGGTATCGAGATAGCGGGAGCTGGAGAGACCCAGTACTTC.

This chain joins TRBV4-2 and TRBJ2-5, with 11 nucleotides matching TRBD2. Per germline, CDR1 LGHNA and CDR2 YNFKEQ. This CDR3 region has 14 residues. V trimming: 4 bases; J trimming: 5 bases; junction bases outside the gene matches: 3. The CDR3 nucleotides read TGTGCCAGCAGCCCGGGACTAGCGGCGGAGACCCAGTACTTC. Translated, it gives CASSPGLAAETQYF.

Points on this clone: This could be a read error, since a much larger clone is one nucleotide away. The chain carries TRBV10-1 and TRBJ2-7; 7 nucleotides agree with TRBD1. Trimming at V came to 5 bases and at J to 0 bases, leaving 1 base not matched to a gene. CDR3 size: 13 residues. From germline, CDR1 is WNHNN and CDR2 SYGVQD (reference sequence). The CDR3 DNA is TGCGCCAGCAGTAGGGACAGCTCCTACGAGCAGTACTTC. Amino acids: CASSRDSSYEQYF.

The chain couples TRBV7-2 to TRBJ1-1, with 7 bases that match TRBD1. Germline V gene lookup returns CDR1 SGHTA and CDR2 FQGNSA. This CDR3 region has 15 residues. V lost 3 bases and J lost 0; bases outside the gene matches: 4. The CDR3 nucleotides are TGTGCCAGCAGCTTGACAGGGTGGGTGAACACTGAAGCTTTCTTT. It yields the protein CASSLTGWVNTEAFF.

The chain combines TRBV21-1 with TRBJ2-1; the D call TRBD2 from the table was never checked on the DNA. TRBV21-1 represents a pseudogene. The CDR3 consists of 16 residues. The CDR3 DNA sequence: TGTGCCAGCAGCAAAAGTGCTAGCGGGAGGGGTGGTGAGCAGTTCTTC. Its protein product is CASSKSASGRGGEQFF.

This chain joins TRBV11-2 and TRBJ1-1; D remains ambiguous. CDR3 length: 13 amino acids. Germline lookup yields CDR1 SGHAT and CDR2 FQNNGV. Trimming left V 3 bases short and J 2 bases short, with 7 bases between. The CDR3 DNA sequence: TGTGCCAGCAGCTTTGAGGGAAACACTGAAGCTTTCTTT. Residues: CASSFEGNTEAFF.

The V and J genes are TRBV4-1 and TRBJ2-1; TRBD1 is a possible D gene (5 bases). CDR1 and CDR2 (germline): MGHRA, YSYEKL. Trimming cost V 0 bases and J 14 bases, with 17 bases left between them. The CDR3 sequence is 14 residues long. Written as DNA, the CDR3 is TGCGCCAGCAGCCAAGACTCCCCTCAGGGCGTTAAGTTCTTC. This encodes CASSQDSPQGVKFF.

Written as DNA, the CDR3 is TGCAGTGCTAGTTATATCTACGGGGCCCAGGGGAGCAATCAGCCCCAGCATTTT. Amino acids: CSASYIYGAQGSNQPQHF. This chain joins TRBV20-1 and TRBJ1-5; weak D call: TRBD1 (6 bases). The germline CDR1 and CDR2 sequences are DFQATT and SNEGSKA (reference sequence). The CDR3 extends over 18 amino acids. V lost 3 bases and J 1 base, leaving 22 bases between the germline ends.

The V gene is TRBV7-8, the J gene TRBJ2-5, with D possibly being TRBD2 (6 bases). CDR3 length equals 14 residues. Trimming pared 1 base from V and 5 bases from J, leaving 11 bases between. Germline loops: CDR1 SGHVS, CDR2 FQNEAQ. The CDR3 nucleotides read TGTGCCAGCAGCTTAGTCAGGGCGGGGGAGACCCAGTACTTC. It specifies CASSLVRAGETQYF.

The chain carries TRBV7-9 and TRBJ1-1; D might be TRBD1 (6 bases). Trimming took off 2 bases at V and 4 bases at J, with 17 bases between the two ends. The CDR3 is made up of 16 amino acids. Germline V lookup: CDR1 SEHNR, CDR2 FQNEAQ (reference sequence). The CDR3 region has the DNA TGTGCCAGCAGCTTACCGTCAGGGGTTTGGGGCACTGAAGCTTTCTTT. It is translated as CASSLPSGVWGTEAFF.

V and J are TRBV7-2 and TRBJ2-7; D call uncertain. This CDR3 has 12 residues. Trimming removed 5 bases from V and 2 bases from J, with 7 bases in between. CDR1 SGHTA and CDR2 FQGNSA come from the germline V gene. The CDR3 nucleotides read TGTGCCAGCAGCGAACAGACCTACGAGCAGTACTTC. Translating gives CASSEQTYEQYF.

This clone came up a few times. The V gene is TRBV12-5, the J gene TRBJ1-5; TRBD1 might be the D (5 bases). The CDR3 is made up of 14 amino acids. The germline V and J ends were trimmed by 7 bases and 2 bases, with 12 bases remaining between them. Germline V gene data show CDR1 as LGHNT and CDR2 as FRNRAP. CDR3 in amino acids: CASALGGGNQPQHF. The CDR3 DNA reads TGTGCTAGTGCCCTGGGGGGAGGCAATCAGCCCCAGCATTTT. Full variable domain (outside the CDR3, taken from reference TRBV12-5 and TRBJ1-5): DARVTQTPRHKVTEMGQEVTMRCQPILGHNTVFWYRQTMMQGLELLAYFRNRAPLDDSGMPKDRFSAEMPDATLATLKIQPSEPRDSAVYFCASALGGGNQPQHFGDGTRLSIL.

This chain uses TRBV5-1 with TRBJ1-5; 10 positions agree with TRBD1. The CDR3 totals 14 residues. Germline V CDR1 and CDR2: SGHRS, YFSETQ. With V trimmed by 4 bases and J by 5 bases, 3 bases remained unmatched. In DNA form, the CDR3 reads TGCGCCAGCAGCGTAGGACAGGGGGATCAGCCCCAGCATTTT. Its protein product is CASSVGQGDQPQHF.

CDR3 sequence (DNA): TGCGCCAGCAGCTTGGCCCAGGGCACCGGGGAGCTGTTTTTT. This sequence encodes CASSLAQGTGELFF. The chain recombines TRBV5-1 with TRBJ2-2, with a weak D call TRBD1 (5 bases). CDR3 length: 14 amino acids. The ends were cut back, 0 bases at V and 4 bases at J, with 7 bases in the middle. Germline assignment: CDR1 SGHRS and CDR2 YFSETQ.

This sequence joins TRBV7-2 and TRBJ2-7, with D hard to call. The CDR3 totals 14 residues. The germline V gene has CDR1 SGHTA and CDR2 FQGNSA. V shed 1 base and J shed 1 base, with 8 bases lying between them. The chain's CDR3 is CASSLGAGSYEQYF. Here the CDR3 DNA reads TGTGCCAGCAGCTTAGGGGCAGGATCCTACGAGCAGTACTTC.

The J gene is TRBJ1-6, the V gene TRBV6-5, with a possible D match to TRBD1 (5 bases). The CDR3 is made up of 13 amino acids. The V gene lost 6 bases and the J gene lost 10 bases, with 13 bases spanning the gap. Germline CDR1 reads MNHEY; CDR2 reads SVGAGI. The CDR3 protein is CASRIQGHSPLHF. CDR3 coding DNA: TGTGCCAGCAGGATTCAGGGTCACTCACCCCTCCACTTT.

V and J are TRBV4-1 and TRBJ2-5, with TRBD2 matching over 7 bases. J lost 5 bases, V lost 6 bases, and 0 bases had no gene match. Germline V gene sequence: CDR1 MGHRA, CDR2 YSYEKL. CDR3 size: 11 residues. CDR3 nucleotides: TGCGCCAGCAGTAGCGGGGAGACCCAGTACTTC. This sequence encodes CASSSGETQYF.

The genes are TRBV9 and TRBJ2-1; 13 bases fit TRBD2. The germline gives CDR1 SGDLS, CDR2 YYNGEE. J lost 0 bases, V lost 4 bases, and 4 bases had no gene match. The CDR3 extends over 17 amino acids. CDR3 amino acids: CASSPRTSGSSYNEQFF. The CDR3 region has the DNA TGTGCCAGCAGCCCCAGGACTAGCGGGAGCTCCTACAATGAGCAGTTCTTC.